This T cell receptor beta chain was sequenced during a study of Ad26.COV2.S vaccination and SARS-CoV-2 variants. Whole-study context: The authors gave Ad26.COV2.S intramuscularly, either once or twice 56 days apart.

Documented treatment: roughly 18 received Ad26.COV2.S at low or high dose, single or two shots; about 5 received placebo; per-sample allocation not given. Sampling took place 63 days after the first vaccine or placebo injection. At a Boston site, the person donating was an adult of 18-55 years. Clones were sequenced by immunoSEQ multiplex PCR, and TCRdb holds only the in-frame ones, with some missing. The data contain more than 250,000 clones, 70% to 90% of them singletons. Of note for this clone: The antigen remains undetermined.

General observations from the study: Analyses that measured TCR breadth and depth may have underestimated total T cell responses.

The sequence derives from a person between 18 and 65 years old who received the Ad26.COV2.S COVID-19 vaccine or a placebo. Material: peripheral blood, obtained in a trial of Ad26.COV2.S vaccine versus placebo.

The CDR3: CATTHFGTGPYNEQFF. CDR3 bases: TGTGCCACCACCCATTTTGGGACAGGGCCGTACAATGAGCAGTTCTTC. The chain recombines TRBV19 with TRBJ2-1, with TRBD1 matching over 9 bases. CDR1 and CDR2 (germline): LNHDA, SQIVND (reference sequence). CDR3 length: 16 residues. V shed 10 bases and J 4 bases; nucleotides not matched to a gene: 14.